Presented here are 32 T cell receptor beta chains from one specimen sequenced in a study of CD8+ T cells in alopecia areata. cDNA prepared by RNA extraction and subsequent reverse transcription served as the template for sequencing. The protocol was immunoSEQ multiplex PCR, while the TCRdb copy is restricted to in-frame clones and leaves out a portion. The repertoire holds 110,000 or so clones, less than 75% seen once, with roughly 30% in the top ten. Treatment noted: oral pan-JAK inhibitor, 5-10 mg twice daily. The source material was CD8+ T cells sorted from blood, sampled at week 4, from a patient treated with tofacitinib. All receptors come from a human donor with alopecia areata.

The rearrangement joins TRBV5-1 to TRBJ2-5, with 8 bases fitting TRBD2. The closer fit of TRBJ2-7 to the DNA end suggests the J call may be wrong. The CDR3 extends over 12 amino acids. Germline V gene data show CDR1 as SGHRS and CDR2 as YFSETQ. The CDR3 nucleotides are TGCGCCAGCAGCACCGGGACTAGCGAGCAGTACTTC. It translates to CASSTGTSEQYF.

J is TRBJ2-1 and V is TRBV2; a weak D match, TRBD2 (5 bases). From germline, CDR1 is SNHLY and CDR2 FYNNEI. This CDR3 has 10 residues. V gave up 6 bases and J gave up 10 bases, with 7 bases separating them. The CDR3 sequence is CASRRVEQFF. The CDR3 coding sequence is TGTGCCAGCAGGAGGGTGGAGCAGTTCTTC.

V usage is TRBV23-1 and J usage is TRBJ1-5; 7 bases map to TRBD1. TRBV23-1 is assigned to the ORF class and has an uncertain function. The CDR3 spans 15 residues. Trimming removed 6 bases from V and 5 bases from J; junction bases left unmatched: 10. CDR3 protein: CASRFQQGKDQPQHF. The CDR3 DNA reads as TGCGCCAGCAGATTCCAACAGGGGAAGGATCAGCCCCAGCATTTT.

In DNA, the CDR3 is TGTGCCAGCAGTCCCCGTAGAGGGGGTAGAAGGAACACTGAAGCTTTCTTT. Translation: CASSPRRGGRRNTEAFF. The chain has TRBV2 and TRBJ1-1, with TRBD1 as a possible D gene (6 bases). Looked up from germline, CDR1 is SNHLY and CDR2 is FYNNEI. The CDR3 is 17 amino acids. V lost 5 bases, J lost 1 base, and 20 bases lay in between.

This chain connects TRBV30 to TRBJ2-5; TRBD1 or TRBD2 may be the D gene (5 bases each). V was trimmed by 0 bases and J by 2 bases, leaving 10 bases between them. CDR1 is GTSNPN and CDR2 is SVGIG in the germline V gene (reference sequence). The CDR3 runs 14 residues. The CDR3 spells CAWSVFEGQETQYF. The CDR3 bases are TGTGCCTGGAGTGTATTTGAGGGGCAAGAGACCCAGTACTTC.

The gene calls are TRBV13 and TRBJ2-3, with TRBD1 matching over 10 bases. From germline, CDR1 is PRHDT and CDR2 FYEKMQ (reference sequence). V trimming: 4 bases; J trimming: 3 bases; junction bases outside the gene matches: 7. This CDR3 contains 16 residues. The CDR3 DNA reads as TGTGCCAGCAGCTCTACGGGACAGGGGTGGACAGATACGCAGTATTTT. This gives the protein CASSSTGQGWTDTQYF.

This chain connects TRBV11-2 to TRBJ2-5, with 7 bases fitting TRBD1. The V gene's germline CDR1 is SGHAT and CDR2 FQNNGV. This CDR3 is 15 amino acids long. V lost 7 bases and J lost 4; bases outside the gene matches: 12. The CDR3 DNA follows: TGTGCCAGCATCCCCGGAAGGGGGCTGAGAGAGACCCAGTACTTC. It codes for CASIPGRGLRETQYF.

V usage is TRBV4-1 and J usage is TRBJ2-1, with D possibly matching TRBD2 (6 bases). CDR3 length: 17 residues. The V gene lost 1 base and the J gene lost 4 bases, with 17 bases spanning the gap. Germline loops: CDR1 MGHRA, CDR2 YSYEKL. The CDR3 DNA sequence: TGCGCCAGCAGCCAAGGGGACTTCGGAGAGATTTACAATGAGCAGTTCTTC. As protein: CASSQGDFGEIYNEQFF.

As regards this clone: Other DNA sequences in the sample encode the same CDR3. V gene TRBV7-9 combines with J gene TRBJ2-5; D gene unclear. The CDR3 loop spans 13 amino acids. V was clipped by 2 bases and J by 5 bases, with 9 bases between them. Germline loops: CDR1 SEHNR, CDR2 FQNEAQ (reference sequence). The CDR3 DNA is TGTGCCAGCAGCTTACAAGGCCAGGAGACCCAGTACTTC. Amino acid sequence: CASSLQGQETQYF.

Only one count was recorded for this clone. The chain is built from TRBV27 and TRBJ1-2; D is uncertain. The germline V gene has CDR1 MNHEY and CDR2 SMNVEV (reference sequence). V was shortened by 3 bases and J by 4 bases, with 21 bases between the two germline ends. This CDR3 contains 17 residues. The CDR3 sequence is CASSFVPRLDLPYGYTF. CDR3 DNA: TGTGCCAGCAGTTTTGTGCCTCGACTGGACCTTCCCTATGGCTACACCTTC.

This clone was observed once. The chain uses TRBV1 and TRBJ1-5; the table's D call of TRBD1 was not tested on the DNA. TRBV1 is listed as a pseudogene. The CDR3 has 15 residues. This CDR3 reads CTSSPLQESNQPQHF. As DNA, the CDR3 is TGCACCAGCAGCCCCCTACAGGAGAGCAATCAGCCCCAGCATTTT.

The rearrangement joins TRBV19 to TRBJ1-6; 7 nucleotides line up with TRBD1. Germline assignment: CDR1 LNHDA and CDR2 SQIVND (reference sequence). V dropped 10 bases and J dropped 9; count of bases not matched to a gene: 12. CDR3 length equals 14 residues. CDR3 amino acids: CAITGGQYRSPLHF. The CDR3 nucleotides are TGTGCCATCACTGGGGGACAGTATCGTTCACCCCTCCACTTT.

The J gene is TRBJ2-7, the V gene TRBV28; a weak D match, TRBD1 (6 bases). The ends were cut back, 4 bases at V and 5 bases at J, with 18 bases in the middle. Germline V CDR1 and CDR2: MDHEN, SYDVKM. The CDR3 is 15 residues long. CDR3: CASSSIEGQTDEQYF. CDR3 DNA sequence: TGTGCCAGCAGTTCAATCGAGGGACAAACGGACGAGCAGTACTTC. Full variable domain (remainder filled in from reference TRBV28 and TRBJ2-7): DVKVTQSSRYLVKRTGEKVFLECVQDMDHENMFWYRQDPGLGLRLIYFSYDVKMKEKGDIPEGYSVSREKKERFSLILESASTNQTSMYLCASSSIEGQTDEQYFGPGTRLTVT.

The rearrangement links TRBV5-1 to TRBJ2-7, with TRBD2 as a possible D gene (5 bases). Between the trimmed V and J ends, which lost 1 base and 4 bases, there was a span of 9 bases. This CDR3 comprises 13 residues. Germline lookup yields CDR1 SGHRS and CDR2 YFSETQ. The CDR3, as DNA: TGCGCCAGCAGCTTGACTAGGGAGTACGAGCAGTACTTC. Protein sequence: CASSLTREYEQYF.

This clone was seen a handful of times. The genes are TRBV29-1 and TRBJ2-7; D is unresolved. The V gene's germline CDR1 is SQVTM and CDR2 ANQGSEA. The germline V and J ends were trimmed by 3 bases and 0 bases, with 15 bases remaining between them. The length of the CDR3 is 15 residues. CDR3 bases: TGCAGCGTTGAGTTTGCGGCAGCTACCTCCTACGAGCAGTACTTC. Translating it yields CSVEFAAATSYEQYF.

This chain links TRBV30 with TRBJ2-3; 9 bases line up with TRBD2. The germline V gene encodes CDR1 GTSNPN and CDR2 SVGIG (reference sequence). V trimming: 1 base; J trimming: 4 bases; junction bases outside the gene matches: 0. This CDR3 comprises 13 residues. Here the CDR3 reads CAWSGLAADTQYF. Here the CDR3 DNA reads TGTGCCTGGAGTGGACTAGCGGCAGATACGCAGTATTTT.

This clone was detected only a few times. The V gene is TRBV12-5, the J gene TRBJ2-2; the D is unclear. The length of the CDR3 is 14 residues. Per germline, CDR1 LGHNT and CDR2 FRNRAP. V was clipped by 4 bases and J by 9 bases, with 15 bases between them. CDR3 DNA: TGTGCTAGTGGTTCCCGCCCGGGTCCCAGGGAGCTGTTTTTT. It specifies CASGSRPGPRELFF. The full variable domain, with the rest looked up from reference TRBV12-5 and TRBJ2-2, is DARVTQTPRHKVTEMGQEVTMRCQPILGHNTVFWYRQTMMQGLELLAYFRNRAPLDDSGMPKDRFSAEMPDATLATLKIQPSEPRDSAVYFCASGSRPGPRELFFGEGSRLTVL.

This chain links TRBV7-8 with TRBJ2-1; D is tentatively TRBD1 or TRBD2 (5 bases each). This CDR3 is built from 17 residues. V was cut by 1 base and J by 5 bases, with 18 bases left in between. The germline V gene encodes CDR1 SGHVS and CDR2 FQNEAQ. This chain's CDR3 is CASSLGRGETLDNEQFF. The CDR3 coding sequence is TGTGCCAGCAGCTTAGGAAGAGGGGAGACACTTGACAATGAGCAGTTCTTC.

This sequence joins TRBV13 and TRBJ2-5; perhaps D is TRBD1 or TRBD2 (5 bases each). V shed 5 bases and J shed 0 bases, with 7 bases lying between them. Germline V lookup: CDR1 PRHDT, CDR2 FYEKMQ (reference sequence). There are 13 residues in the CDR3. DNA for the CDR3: TGTGCCAGCAGCGAGGGGTACCAAGAGACCCAGTACTTC. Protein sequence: CASSEGYQETQYF.

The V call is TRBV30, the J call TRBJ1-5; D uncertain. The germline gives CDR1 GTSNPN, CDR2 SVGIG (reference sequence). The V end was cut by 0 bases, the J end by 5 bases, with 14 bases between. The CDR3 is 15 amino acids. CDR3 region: CAWSVHGESHQPQHF. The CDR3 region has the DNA TGTGCCTGGAGTGTACACGGGGAATCACATCAGCCCCAGCATTTT.

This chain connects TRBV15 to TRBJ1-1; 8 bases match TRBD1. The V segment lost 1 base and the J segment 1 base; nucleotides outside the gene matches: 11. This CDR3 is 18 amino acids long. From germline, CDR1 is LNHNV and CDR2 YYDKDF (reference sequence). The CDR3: CATSRVGQGAFGNTEAFF. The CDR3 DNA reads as TGTGCCACCAGCAGAGTAGGACAGGGTGCGTTTGGGAACACTGAAGCTTTCTTT.

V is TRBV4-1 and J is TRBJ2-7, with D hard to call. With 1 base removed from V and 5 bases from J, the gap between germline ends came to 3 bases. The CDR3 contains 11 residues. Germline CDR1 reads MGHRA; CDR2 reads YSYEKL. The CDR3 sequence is CASSQGNEQYF. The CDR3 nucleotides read TGCGCCAGCAGCCAAGGGAACGAGCAGTACTTC.

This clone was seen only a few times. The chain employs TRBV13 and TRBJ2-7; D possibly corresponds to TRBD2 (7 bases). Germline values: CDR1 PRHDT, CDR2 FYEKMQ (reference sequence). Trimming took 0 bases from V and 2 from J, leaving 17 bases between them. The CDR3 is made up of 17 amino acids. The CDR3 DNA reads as TGTGCCAGCAGCTTAGGCCTAAGGGGGGGAGGAACCTACGAGCAGTACTTC. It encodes CASSLGLRGGGTYEQYF.

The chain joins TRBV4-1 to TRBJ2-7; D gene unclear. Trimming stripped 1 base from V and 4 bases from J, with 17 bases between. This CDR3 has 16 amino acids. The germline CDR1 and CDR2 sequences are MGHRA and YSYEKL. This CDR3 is CASSQGWGGEQYEQYF. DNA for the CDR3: TGCGCCAGCAGCCAAGGTTGGGGTGGGGAACAATACGAGCAGTACTTC.

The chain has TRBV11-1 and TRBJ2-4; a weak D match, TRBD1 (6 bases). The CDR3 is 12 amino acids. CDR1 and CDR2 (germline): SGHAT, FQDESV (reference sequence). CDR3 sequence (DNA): TGTGCTTCCCAGGGGACCAAAAACATTCAGTACTTC. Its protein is CASQGTKNIQYF.

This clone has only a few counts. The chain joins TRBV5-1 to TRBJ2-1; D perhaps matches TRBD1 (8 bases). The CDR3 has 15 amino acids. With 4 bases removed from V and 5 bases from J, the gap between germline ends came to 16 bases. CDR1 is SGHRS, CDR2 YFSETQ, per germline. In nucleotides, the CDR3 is TGCGCCAGCAGCCTCGGGAGGACAGGGAACAATGAGCAGTTCTTC. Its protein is CASSLGRTGNNEQFF. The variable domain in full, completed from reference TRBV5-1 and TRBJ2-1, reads KAGVTQTPRYLIKTRGQQVTLSCSPISGHRSVSWYQQTPGQGLQFLFEYFSETQRNKGNFPGRFSGRQFSNSRSEMNVSTLELGDSALYLCASSLGRTGNNEQFFGPGTRLTVL.

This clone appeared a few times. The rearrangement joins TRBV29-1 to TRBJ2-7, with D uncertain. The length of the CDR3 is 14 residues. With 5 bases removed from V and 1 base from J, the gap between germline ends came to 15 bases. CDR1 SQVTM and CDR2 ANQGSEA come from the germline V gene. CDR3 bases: TGCAGCGTTCAGAGGACGGACCTTTCCTACGAGCAGTACTTC. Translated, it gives CSVQRTDLSYEQYF.

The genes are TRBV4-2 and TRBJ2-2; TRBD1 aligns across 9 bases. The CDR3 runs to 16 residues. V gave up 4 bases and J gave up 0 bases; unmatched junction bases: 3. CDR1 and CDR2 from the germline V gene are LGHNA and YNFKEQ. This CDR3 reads CASSLRTGANTGELFF. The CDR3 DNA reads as TGTGCCAGCAGCCTACGGACAGGGGCGAACACCGGGGAGCTGTTTTTT.

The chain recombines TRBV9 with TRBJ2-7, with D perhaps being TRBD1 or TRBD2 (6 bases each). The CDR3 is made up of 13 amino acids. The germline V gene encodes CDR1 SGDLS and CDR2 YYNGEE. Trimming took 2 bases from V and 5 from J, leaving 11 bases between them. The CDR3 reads CASSVVGGDEQYF. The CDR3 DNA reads TGTGCCAGCAGCGTTGTGGGGGGCGACGAGCAGTACTTC.

CDR3: CATSSLRGSNQPQHF. CDR3 coding DNA: TGTGCCACCAGCAGTCTGCGGGGTAGCAATCAGCCCCAGCATTTT. V is TRBV15 and J is TRBJ1-5; D remains unclear. Germline assignment: CDR1 LNHNV and CDR2 YYDKDF (reference sequence). The CDR3 has 15 amino acids. V was clipped by 3 bases and J by 0 bases, with 9 bases between them.

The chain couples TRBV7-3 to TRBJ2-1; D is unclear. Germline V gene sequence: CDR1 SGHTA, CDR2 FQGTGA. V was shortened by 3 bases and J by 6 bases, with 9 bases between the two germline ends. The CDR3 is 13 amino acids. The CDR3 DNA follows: TGTGCCAGCAGCTTCTCCGATTTCAATGAGCAGTTCTTC. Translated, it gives CASSFSDFNEQFF.

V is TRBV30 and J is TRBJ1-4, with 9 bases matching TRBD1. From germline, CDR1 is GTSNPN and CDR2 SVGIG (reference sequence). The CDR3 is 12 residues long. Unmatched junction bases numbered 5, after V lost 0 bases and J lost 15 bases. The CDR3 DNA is TGTGCCTGGAGTGTTGGCCGGGACAGGGTGTTTTTT. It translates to CAWSVGRDRVFF.